The 10 T cell receptor beta chains given below trace back to one sample, sequenced in a study of spatial heterogeneity in lung cancer. Each CDR3 protein is one row after TCRdb ran MiXCR on the 5' RACE reads. The data show 15,000 or so distinct CDR3 sequences, 4.7% seen once. Study-level findings and limits: It was found that expanded intratumoral alpha and beta TCR counts tracked tumor mutation counts.

What these receptors recognize is not known. Time point meaning: sample taken at primary tumor resection. Sample: lung tumor tissue, taken at surgery. These receptors came from a female donor with early-stage non-small cell lung cancer.

This clonotype ranks as medium-sized (0.01 to 0.1%). For a library built for alpha chains, this beta chain is a stray read; little rests on its size. This chain joins TRBV7-9 and TRBJ1-1, with a possible D match to TRBD1 (5 bases). Between the trimmed V and J ends, which lost 7 bases and 7 bases, there was a span of 16 bases. Germline V gives CDR1 SEHNR, CDR2 FQNEAQ (reference sequence). This CDR3 has 13 amino acids. The chain's CDR3 is CASTPGGAGEAFF. The CDR3 nucleotides read TGTGCCAGCACCCCAGGAGGGGCAGGTGAAGCTTTCTTT.

With regard to this clonotype: This may be a read error, as it is one base from a much larger clone. In a library made to pick up alpha chains, this beta chain is a stray read with a size that means little. This sequence joins TRBV7-2 and TRBJ1-5; D unresolved. The CDR3 length is 14 residues. Germline loops: CDR1 SGHTA, CDR2 FQGNSA. The CDR3 sequence: CASSLAGIDHPQHF. The CDR3 DNA reads TGTGCCAGCAGCTTAGCGGGTATCGATCACCCCCAGCATTTT.

This clonotype was detected many times. Found in a library prepared for alpha chains, this beta chain is an off-target read, and its abundance has little meaning. The V gene is TRBV12-3 or TRBV12-4, the J gene TRBJ2-3; 7 nucleotides agree with TRBD2. With 5 bases clipped from V and 0 bases from J, the junction kept 8 bases outside the gene matches. This CDR3 comprises 16 residues. The CDR3 reads CASSPPAGTSTDTQYF. The DNA of the CDR3 is TGTGCCAGCAGTCCGCCAGCGGGGACTAGCACAGATACGCAGTATTTT.

As regards this clonotype: Being off target in a library aimed at alpha chains, this beta chain has a size of little meaning. The chain couples TRBV6-2 or TRBV6-3 to TRBJ2-7; D call uncertain. The CDR3 extends over 13 amino acids. Trimming pared 5 bases from V and 2 bases from J, leaving 10 bases between. Looked up from germline, CDR1 is MNHEY and CDR2 is SVGEGT. The CDR3 DNA sequence: TGTGCCAGCAGTCTTACTGGTACCTACGAGCAGTACTTC. The encoded protein is CASSLTGTYEQYF.

This clonotype was seen repeatedly, ten times or more. This beta chain was picked up by a library intended for alpha chains and is off target, so its count carries little meaning. The chain is built from TRBV28 and TRBJ1-4, with TRBD1 as a possible D gene (6 bases). The germline V gene encodes CDR1 MDHEN and CDR2 SYDVKM. The CDR3 contains 18 residues. Between the trimmed V and J ends, which lost 10 bases and 3 bases, there was a span of 27 bases. The CDR3 sequence: CATTRGGAPGLANEKLFF. CDR3 in DNA: TGTGCCACCACCAGAGGGGGGGCGCCGGGACTGGCTAATGAAAAACTGTTTTTT.

This clonotype is medium-sized within its sample. This beta chain is off target for a library built for alpha chains, so its abundance means little. The rearrangement uses TRBV20-1 and TRBJ2-5; no definite D call. Germline lookup yields CDR1 DFQATT and CDR2 SNEGSKA (reference sequence). This CDR3 has 12 residues. V was cut by 3 bases and J by 3 bases, with 8 bases left in between. CDR3 region: CSASRPEETQYF. CDR3 coding DNA: TGCAGTGCTAGTAGGCCGGAAGAGACCCAGTACTTC.

This clonotype was seen repeatedly, ten times or more. This beta chain represents an off-target read in a library built for alpha chains; its size is of limited meaning. The chain links TRBV6-6 to TRBJ2-3; TRBD1 might be the D (6 bases). CDR1 and CDR2 from the germline V gene are MNHNY and SVGAGI (reference sequence). This CDR3 has 15 amino acids. V lost 4 bases and J 0 bases, leaving 11 bases between the germline ends. Here the CDR3 reads CASSSGTSSTDTQYF. The CDR3, as DNA: TGTGCCAGCAGTTCAGGGACATCTAGCACAGATACGCAGTATTTT.

As regards this clonotype: This beta chain represents an off-target read in a library built for alpha chains; its size is of limited meaning. The genes are TRBV6-1 and TRBJ2-7; D is unresolved. CDR3 length: 11 amino acids. V lost 7 bases to trimming and J lost 0 bases, with 4 bases between them. From germline, CDR1 is MNHNS and CDR2 SASEGT. The CDR3 protein is CASTASYEQYF. The CDR3 DNA reads as TGTGCCAGCACAGCCTCCTACGAGCAGTACTTC.

This clonotype showed up many times. The size of this beta chain means little, since it is a stray read in a library made for alpha chains. The chain combines TRBV25-1 with TRBJ2-6; perhaps TRBD1 as D (5 bases). This CDR3 has 15 amino acids. CDR1 is MGHDK, CDR2 SYGVNS, per germline. With 7 bases removed from V and 1 base from J, the gap between germline ends came to 11 bases. The CDR3 reads CASMRKGSGANVLTF. For the CDR3, the DNA is TGTGCCAGCATGAGGAAGGGGTCTGGGGCCAACGTCCTGACTTTC.

This clonotype was counted many times. This beta chain is off target for a library built for alpha chains, so its abundance means little. The chain links TRBV5-5 to TRBJ2-3; TRBD1 or TRBD2 may be the D gene (5 bases each). Germline loops: CDR1 SGHKS, CDR2 YYEKEE (reference sequence). V was clipped by 0 bases and J by 1 base, with 9 bases between them. The CDR3 contains 15 residues. The chain's CDR3 is CASSLGGDGTDTQYF. CDR3 coding DNA: TGTGCCAGCAGCTTGGGAGGGGACGGCACAGATACGCAGTATTTT.